This TCR beta chain was profiled in a study of beta chain features in type 1 diabetes. Study findings and constraints: Reduced insertions and increased deletions marked VDJ junctions in type 1 diabetes patients.

Expressed TCRB transcripts were sequenced after all isolated RNA was converted to cDNA. TCRdb's copy holds only in-frame clones and misses some; the assay was immunoSEQ multiplex PCR. The sample lists a few hundred thousand clones, roughly 12% occurring once. Comments on this clone: The antigen remains undetermined.

Germline CDR1 is SGHDT and CDR2 is YYEEEE. V gave up 3 bases and J gave up 4 bases; unmatched junction bases: 10. The CDR3 is made up of 16 amino acids. The gene calls are TRBV5-6 and TRBJ2-1, with 7 bases aligning to TRBD2. Sequencing was carried out using naive CD4+ T cells from blood. This sequence was found in a young man in good health. In DNA, the CDR3 is TGTGCCAGCAGCTCCCTGGGGGGGGAGACGTACAATGAGCAGTTCTTC. It encodes CASSSLGGETYNEQFF.